Shown below are 21 T cell receptor beta chains from a single sample sequenced in a study of cytomegalovirus exposure and HLA in healthy donors. Both 60 Vbeta primers and 13 Jbeta primers went into the PCR. TCRdb's table, derived via immunoSEQ multiplex PCR, lists solely in-frame clones and lacks some. Of 55,000 to 80,000 clones in the sample, 71% were seen once. Material: PBMCs. These receptor sequences come from a man aged 50 or older in good health and CMV-seropositive.

The rearrangement links TRBV7-9 to TRBJ1-1, with TRBD1 as a possible D gene (5 bases). This CDR3 contains 12 residues. Per the germline V gene, CDR1 is SEHNR and CDR2 is FQNEAQ (reference sequence). V was shortened by 4 bases and J by 4 bases, with 7 bases between the two germline ends. The CDR3 bases are TGTGCCAGCAGCTCAGGGCCCACTGAAGCTTTCTTT. Translating it yields CASSSGPTEAFF.

This clone was found once. The CDR3 protein is CASSSITQGGNEQFF. CDR3 bases: TGTGCCAGCAGTTCCATAACCCAGGGGGGCAATGAGCAGTTCTTC. This chain links TRBV6-5 with TRBJ2-1; D might be TRBD1 (7 bases). The CDR3 runs 15 residues. Trimming cost V 4 bases and J 6 bases, with 16 bases left between them. The germline V gene has CDR1 MNHEY and CDR2 SVGAGI.

The chain has TRBV30 and TRBJ1-5; weak D call: TRBD1 (6 bases). CDR3 length: 17 residues. Per germline, CDR1 GTSNPN and CDR2 SVGIG (reference sequence). V lost 0 bases to trimming and J lost 4 bases, with 19 bases between them. CDR3 loop: CAWSVKGPGASNQPQHF. The CDR3 DNA sequence: TGTGCCTGGAGTGTAAAGGGGCCAGGGGCGAGTAATCAGCCCCAGCATTTT.

In its sample, this clone was seen once. The rearrangement links TRBV30 to TRBJ2-1; the D gene is possibly TRBD1 (6 bases). There are 15 residues in the CDR3. In germline, CDR1 is GTSNPN, CDR2 SVGIG (reference sequence). V was trimmed by 2 bases and J by 2 bases, leaving 13 bases between them. Here the CDR3 reads CAWSIPGTPYNEQFF. Here the CDR3 DNA reads TGTGCCTGGAGTATACCAGGGACACCCTACAATGAGCAGTTCTTC.

This rearrangement joins TRBV7-6 to TRBJ2-2; 8 bases line up with TRBD2. CDR1 and CDR2 (germline): SGHVS, FNYEAQ. The CDR3 contains 19 residues. J was trimmed by 0 bases and V by 4 bases; bases with no gene match: 13. The CDR3 region has the DNA TGTGCCAGCAGCTCTTCTTACGGGTTAGCGGGATCGAACACCGGGGAGCTGTTTTTT. It codes for CASSSSYGLAGSNTGELFF.

V usage is TRBV28 and J usage is TRBJ1-2; 8 nucleotides align to TRBD1. Unmatched junction bases numbered 8, after V lost 7 bases and J lost 4 bases. Germline CDR1 is MDHEN and CDR2 is SYDVKM. The CDR3 spans 14 residues. The CDR3 DNA sequence: TGTGCCAGCACCCAAGGACAGGGAGGCTATGGCTACACCTTC. It encodes CASTQGQGGYGYTF.

The chain links TRBV2 to TRBJ2-2; D not certain. The V gene lost 4 bases and the J gene lost 5 bases, with 8 bases spanning the gap. This CDR3 region has 13 residues. Germline V lookup: CDR1 SNHLY, CDR2 FYNNEI. The CDR3 DNA is TGTGCCAGCAGTGGTCTATTTACCGGGGAGCTGTTTTTT. Its translation is CASSGLFTGELFF.

In its sample, this clone was seen a few times. In DNA form, the CDR3 reads TGTGCCAGCAGACGAGCGGGGGGGCCTAATACGCAGTATTTT. Its protein is CASRRAGGPNTQYF. The chain is built from TRBV27 and TRBJ2-3; TRBD2 matches 10 bases. V gave up 6 bases and J gave up 7 bases; unmatched junction bases: 7. This CDR3 has 14 amino acids. Germline V gene sequence: CDR1 MNHEY, CDR2 SMNVEV (reference sequence).

The rearrangement uses TRBV28 and TRBJ2-3; 7 bases match TRBD2. Germline loops: CDR1 MDHEN, CDR2 SYDVKM. CDR3 length: 12 residues. V dropped 3 bases and J dropped 8; count of bases not matched to a gene: 2. CDR3 amino acids: CASSFSGGTQYF. CDR3 in DNA: TGTGCCAGCAGTTTTTCGGGGGGTACGCAGTATTTT.

This clone has only a few counts. The chain recombines TRBV6-5 with TRBJ1-5; 8 bases are a match to TRBD1. V was clipped by 5 bases and J by 6 bases; unmatched bases: 3. CDR1 and CDR2 (germline): MNHEY, SVGAGI. The CDR3 covers 13 residues. For the CDR3, the DNA is TGTGCCAGCAGTCCAGGGGGCTCTCAGCCCCAGCATTTT. It is translated as CASSPGGSQPQHF.

The chain links TRBV18 to TRBJ2-7; D call uncertain. Germline V gene data show CDR1 as KGHSH and CDR2 as LQKENI. With 2 bases removed from V and 4 bases from J, the gap between germline ends came to 15 bases. There are 15 residues in the CDR3. CDR3 nucleotides: TGTGCCAGCTCACCAGGTCCGAACCTAATGTACGAGCAGTACTTC. Protein: CASSPGPNLMYEQYF.

This chain uses TRBV7-2 with TRBJ1-5; no firm D call. The CDR3 contains 15 residues. The germline V and J ends were trimmed by 1 base and 3 bases, with 10 bases remaining between them. CDR1 SGHTA and CDR2 FQGNSA come from the germline V gene. The CDR3 DNA is TGTGCCAGCAGCTTAGGTCACCAGGTCAATCAGCCCCAGCATTTT. It specifies CASSLGHQVNQPQHF.

The DNA of the CDR3 is TGTGCCATCAGGCTGACGACAGGGGGCACAGATACGCAGTATTTT. It codes for CAIRLTTGGTDTQYF. The rearrangement links TRBV10-3 to TRBJ2-3; 8 positions match TRBD1. This CDR3 region has 15 residues. J lost 1 base, V lost 6 bases, and 6 bases had no gene match. Germline-derived CDR1 and CDR2 are ENHRY and SYGVKD.

This clone has more than one count but fewer than ten. This chain links TRBV6-5 with TRBJ1-2; TRBD1 agrees at 7 bases. The ends lost 3 bases at V and 1 base at J; junction bases unmatched: 5. Germline values: CDR1 MNHEY, CDR2 SVGAGI. The CDR3 is 15 residues long. In DNA, the CDR3 is TGTGCCAGCAGTTATGGGTCAGGGGGTAACTATGGCTACACCTTC. Its translation is CASSYGSGGNYGYTF.

The chain joins TRBV10-1 to TRBJ1-1; TRBD1 matches 12 bases. With 10 bases clipped from V and 1 base from J, the junction kept 7 bases outside the gene matches. Germline V lookup: CDR1 WNHNN, CDR2 SYGVQD (reference sequence). The CDR3 has 15 residues. This chain's CDR3 is CATPGQGASNTEAFF. DNA for the CDR3: TGCGCCACCCCGGGACAGGGGGCGTCGAACACTGAAGCTTTCTTT.

The rearrangement uses TRBV30 and TRBJ1-6, with D possibly TRBD1 on 5 matching bases. Germline CDR1 GTSNPN, CDR2 SVGIG (reference sequence). This CDR3 has 13 residues. Deletions cut 3 bases from V and 10 bases from J, with 13 bases between. Written as DNA, the CDR3 is TGTGCCTGGAGGGCCCAGGGCGGATCACCCCTCCACTTT. Translation: CAWRAQGGSPLHF.

The CDR3 nucleotides are TGTGCCAGCAGTTACTCCTGGCCGAACACTGAAGCTTTCTTT. Translating gives CASSYSWPNTEAFF. V usage is TRBV6-5 and J usage is TRBJ1-1; D gene ambiguous. The CDR3 has 14 residues. Germline CDR1 MNHEY, CDR2 SVGAGI. V was clipped by 0 bases and J by 1 base, with 6 bases between them.

The chain employs TRBV5-1 and TRBJ2-7; 8 positions match TRBD1. V lost 3 bases and J lost 2; bases outside the gene matches: 1. Germline V CDR1 and CDR2: SGHRS, YFSETQ. CDR3 length equals 13 residues. The CDR3 is CASSWGQAYEQYF. The CDR3 region has the DNA TGCGCCAGCAGCTGGGGACAGGCCTACGAGCAGTACTTC.

The rearrangement joins TRBV4-1 to TRBJ2-7; no firm D call. Germline CDR1 MGHRA, CDR2 YSYEKL. V was cut by 1 base and J by 4 bases, with 17 bases left in between. CDR3 size: 16 residues. The CDR3 loop reads CASSQVLTARRYEQYF. Here the CDR3 DNA reads TGCGCCAGCAGCCAAGTACTTACAGCCCGCCGATACGAGCAGTACTTC.

In DNA form, the CDR3 reads TGTGCCAGCAGCGTAGGAGGTTCCACCGGGGAGCTGTTTTTT. Amino acid sequence: CASSVGGSTGELFF. The chain couples TRBV9 to TRBJ2-2; unclear D gene. The V and J ends lost 0 bases and 4 bases respectively, with 7 bases between them. CDR1 is SGDLS and CDR2 is YYNGEE in the germline V gene. This CDR3 is 14 amino acids long.

This clone turned up a few times. The chain recombines TRBV2 with TRBJ2-5; D perhaps matches TRBD1 (6 bases). The germline V gene encodes CDR1 SNHLY and CDR2 FYNNEI. Between the trimmed V and J ends, which lost 3 bases and 10 bases, there was a span of 21 bases. The CDR3 extends over 15 amino acids. CDR3 coding DNA: TGTGCCAGCAGTGAGGAAGGACAGCGTATGGGTAACCAGTACTTC. Its protein product is CASSEEGQRMGNQYF. The full variable domain, with the rest looked up from reference TRBV2 and TRBJ2-5, is EPEVTQTPSHQVTQMGQEVILRCVPISNHLYFYWYRQILGQKVEFLVSFYNNEISEKSEIFDDQFSVERPDGSNFTLKIRSTKLEDSAMYFCASSEEGQRMGNQYFGPGTRLLVL.